This is a list of T cell receptor beta chains from one sample in a study of T-cell memory formation after mild COVID-19. TCRdb processed the 5' RACE reads anew with MiXCR; each CDR3 protein has one entry. The sample has roughly 260,000 distinct CDR3 sequences, about 16% seen once. Sample: PBMCs or a T cell subset sorted from them (not recorded which). Receptors were obtained from a man in his late teens or twenties who had mild COVID-19 (a few samples of this study predate the infection). Cell type and time point are not known. CDR3s include the opening cysteine and the closing phenylalanine or tryptophan. The D gene is left open where the match is weak.

V gene,D gene,CDR3 protein
TRBV15,.,CATSRDLVNTGELFF
TRBV25-1,.,CAFGTQNTGELFF
TRBV3-1,.,CASSQGGVAGGYTF
TRBV3-1,.,CASSSRLGWTEAFF
TRBV12-3/TRBV12-4,TRBD2,CASSFGSGGSSYNEQFF
TRBV7-7,.,CASSPGFGELFF
TRBV5-1,.,CASSLASPYPGEKLFF
TRBV5-1,TRBD1,CASTRDRRASWANVLTF
TRBV3-1,TRBD2,CASSHSSGGLREQYF
TRBV7-9,TRBD1,CASSLSPGQGNYGYTF
TRBV9,.,CASSISTDTQYF
TRBV7-9,.,CASSGHETQYF
TRBV6-5,.,CASSRGPTPQPQHF
TRBV7-2,.,CASSFSQGNTEAFF
TRBV4-2,TRBD2,CASSRLTSGDTGELFF
TRBV4-3,.,CASSQGMGGQETQYF
TRBV5-1,.,CASSLAGRNQETQYF
TRBV12-3/TRBV12-4,.,CASSLGTPTQYF
TRBV7-2,.,CASSLRQGNQPQHF
TRBV6-2/TRBV6-3,.,CASSYRGSESEAFF
TRBV4-1,.,CASSHDWTKETQYF
TRBV7-9,.,CASSPKGYRTDTQYF
TRBV5-1,.,CASSFTGNTGELFF
TRBV7-2,.,CASSTLGTTDTQYF
TRBV19,TRBD1,CASSTRTGTTEAFF
TRBV7-2,.,CASSRQYGYTF
TRBV12-3/TRBV12-4,.,CASTEANEQFF
TRBV6-1,.,CASSGNRRGSYNEQFF
TRBV5-1,TRBD1,CASRAGTGHNYGYTF
TRBV27,.,CASSPVVAATDTQYF
TRBV5-1,TRBD1,CASSSGQGPLHGYTF
TRBV5-4,.,CASSLAGEGRGIQYF
TRBV7-6,.,CASTTGQGAEAFF
TRBV11-2,.,CASSFKDTGELFF
TRBV2,TRBD2,CASSSGLANTGELFF
TRBV18,.,CASSPGQIYGYTF
TRBV28,TRBD1,CASSPGQGARQPQHF
TRBV7-2,.,CASSLDRGGLDTQYF
TRBV4-3,TRBD1,CASSQDAATGGDYGYTF
TRBV29-1,.,CSVGWGINQPQHF
TRBV6-1,TRBD1,CASTWDRSGGYTF
TRBV18,.,CASSDTGELFF
TRBV5-1,.,CASRDSHPRTDTQYF
TRBV10-2,.,CASSESGPRLPQHF
TRBV6-5,.,CASRKEGLGDTQYF
TRBV12-3/TRBV12-4,.,CASSPGGSSYEQYF
TRBV18,.,CASSPPGKETQYF